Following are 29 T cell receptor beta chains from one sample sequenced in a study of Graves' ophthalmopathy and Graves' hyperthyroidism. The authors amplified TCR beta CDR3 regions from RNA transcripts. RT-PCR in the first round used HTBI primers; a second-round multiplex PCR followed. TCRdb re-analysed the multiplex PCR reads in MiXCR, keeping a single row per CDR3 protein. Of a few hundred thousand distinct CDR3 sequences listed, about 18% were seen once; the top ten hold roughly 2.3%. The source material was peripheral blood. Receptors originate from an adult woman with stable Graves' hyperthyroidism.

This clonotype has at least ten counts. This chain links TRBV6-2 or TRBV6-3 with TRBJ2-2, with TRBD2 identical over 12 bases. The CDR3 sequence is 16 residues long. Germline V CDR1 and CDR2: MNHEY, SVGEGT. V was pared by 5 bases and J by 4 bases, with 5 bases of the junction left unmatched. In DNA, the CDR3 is TGTGCCAGCAGTACCCGGACTAGCGGGATCACCGGGGAGCTGTTTTTT. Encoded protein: CASSTRTSGITGELFF.

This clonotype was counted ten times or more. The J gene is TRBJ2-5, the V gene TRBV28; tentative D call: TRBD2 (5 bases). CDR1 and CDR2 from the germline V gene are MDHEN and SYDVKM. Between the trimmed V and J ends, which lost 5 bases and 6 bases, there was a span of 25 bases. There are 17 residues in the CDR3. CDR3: CASSPPADSRKEKTQYF. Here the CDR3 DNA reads TGTGCCAGCAGTCCCCCTGCGGACTCACGGAAGGAAAAGACCCAGTACTTC.

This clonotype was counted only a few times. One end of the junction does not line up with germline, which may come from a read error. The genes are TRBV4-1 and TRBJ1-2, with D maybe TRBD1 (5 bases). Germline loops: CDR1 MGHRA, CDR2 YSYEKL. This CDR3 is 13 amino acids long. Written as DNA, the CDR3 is TGCGCCAGCAGCCAGACTAGGGACCGTGATGAGATATTC. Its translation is CASSQTRDRDEIF.

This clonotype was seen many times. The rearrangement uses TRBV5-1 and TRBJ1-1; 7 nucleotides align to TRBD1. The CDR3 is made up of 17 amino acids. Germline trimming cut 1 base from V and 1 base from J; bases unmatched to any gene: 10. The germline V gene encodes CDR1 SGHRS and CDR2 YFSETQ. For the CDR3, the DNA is TGCGCCAGCAGCTTGTTGGGGGCTAGGACAGGGAACACTGAAGCTTTCTTT. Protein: CASSLLGARTGNTEAFF.

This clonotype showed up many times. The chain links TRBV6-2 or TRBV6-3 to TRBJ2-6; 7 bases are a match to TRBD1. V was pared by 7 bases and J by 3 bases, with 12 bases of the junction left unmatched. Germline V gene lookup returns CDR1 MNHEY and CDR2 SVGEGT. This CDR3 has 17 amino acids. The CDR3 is CASTSRQGNFGANVLTF. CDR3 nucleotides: TGTGCCAGCACCTCCAGACAGGGAAATTTTGGGGCCAACGTCCTGACTTTC.

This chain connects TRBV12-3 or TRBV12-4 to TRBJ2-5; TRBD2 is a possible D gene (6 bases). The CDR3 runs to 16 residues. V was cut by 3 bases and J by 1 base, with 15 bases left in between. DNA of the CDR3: TGTGCCAGCAGTTTGGCCGGGGGACCGCTCCAAGAGACCCAGTACTTC. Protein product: CASSLAGGPLQETQYF.

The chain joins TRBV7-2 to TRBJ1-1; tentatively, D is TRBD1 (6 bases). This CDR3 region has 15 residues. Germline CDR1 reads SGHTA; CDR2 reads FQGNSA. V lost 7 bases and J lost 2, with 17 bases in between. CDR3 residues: CASTLSGGANTEAFF. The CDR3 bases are TGTGCCAGCACCCTCTCGGGGGGGGCCAACACTGAAGCTTTCTTT.

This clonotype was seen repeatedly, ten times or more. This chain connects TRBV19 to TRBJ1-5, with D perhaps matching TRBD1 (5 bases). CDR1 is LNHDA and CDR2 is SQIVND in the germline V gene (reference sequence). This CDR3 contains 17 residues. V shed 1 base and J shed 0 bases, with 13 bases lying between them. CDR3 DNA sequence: TGTGCCAGTAGTATAGGAGTATCGGGGGTTAGCAATCAGCCCCAGCATTTT. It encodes CASSIGVSGVSNQPQHF.

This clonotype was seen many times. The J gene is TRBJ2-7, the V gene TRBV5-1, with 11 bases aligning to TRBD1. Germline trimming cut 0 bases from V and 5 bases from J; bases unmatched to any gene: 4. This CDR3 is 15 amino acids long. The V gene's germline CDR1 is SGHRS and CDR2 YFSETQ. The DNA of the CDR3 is TGCGCCAGCAGCTTGGGGACAGGGGGCTTCAACGAGCAGTACTTC. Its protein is CASSLGTGGFNEQYF.

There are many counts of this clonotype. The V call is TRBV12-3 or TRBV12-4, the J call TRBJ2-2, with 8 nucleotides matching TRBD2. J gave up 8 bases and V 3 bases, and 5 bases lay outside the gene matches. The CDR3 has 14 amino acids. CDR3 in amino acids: CASSLSGGAGELFF. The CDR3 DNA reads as TGTGCCAGCAGTTTGAGCGGGGGCGCGGGGGAGCTGTTTTTT.

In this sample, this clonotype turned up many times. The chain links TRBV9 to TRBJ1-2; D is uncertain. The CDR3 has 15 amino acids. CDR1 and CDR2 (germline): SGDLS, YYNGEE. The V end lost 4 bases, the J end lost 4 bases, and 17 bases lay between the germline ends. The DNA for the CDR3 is TGTGCCAGCAGCCCACGAGACGGCCGAGGCTATGGCTACACCTTC. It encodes CASSPRDGRGYGYTF.

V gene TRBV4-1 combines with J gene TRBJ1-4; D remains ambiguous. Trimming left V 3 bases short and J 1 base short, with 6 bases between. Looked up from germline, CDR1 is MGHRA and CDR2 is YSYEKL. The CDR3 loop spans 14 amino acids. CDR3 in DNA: TGCGCCAGCAGCCAGGTGTTAACTAATGAAAAACTGTTTTTT. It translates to CASSQVLTNEKLFF.

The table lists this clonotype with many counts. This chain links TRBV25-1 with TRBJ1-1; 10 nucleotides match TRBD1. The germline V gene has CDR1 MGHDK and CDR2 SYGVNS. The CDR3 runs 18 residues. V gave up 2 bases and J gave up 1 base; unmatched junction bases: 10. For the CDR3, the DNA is TGTGCCAGCAGTGAAAGGGACAGGGGCGACTGGCGGAACACTGAAGCTTTCTTT. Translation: CASSERDRGDWRNTEAFF.

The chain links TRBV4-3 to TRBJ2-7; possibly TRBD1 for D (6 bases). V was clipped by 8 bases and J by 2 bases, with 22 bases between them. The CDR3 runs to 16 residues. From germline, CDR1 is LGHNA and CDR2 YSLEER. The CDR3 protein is CASSQGRGLKPYEQYF. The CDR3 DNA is TGCGCCAGCTCCCAGGGGCGCGGACTGAAACCCTACGAGCAGTACTTC.

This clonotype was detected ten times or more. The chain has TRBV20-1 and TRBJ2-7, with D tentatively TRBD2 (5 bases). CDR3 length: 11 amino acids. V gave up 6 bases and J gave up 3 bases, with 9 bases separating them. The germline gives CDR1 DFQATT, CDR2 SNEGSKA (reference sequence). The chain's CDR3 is CSAKEGYEQYF. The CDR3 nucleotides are TGCAGTGCCAAAGAGGGCTACGAGCAGTACTTC.

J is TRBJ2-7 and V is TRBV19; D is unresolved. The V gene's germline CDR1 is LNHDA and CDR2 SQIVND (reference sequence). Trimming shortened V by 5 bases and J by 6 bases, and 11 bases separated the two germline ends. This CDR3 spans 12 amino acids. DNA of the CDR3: TGTGCCAGTAGTCCGTGGACGGGCGAGCAGTACTTC. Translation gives CASSPWTGEQYF.

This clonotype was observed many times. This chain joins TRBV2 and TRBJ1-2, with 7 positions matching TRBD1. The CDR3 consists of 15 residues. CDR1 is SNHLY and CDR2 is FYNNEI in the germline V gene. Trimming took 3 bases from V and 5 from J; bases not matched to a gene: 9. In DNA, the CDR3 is TGTGCCAGCAGTGACCAGGGGGGGGTTTTGTATGGCTACACCTTC. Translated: CASSDQGGVLYGYTF.

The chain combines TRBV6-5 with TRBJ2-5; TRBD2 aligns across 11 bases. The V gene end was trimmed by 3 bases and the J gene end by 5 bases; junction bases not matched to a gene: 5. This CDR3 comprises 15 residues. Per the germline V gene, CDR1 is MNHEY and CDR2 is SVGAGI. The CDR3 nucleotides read TGTGCCAGCAGTTATGGTAGCGGGAGGGTGGAGACCCAGTACTTC. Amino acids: CASSYGSGRVETQYF.

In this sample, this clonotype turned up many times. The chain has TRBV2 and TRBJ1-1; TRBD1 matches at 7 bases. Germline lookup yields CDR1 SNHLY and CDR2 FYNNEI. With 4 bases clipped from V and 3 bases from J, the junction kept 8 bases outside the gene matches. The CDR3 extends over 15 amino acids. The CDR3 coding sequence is TGTGCCAGCAGTGTGGAACAGGGGTGGGACACTGAAGCTTTCTTT. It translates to CASSVEQGWDTEAFF.

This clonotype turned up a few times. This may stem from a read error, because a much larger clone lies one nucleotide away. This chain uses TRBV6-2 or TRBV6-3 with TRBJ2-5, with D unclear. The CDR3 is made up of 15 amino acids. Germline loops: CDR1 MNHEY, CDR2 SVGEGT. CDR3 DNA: TGTGCCAGCGGTTACTTTTTTACGGCTGGGGAGACCCAGTACTTC. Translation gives CASGYFFTAGETQYF.

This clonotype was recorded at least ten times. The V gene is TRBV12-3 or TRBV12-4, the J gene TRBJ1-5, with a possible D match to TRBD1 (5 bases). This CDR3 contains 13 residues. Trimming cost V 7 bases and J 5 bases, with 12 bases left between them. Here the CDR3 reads CASKDRTYQPQHF. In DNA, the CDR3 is TGTGCCAGCAAAGACAGAACGTATCAGCCCCAGCATTTT.

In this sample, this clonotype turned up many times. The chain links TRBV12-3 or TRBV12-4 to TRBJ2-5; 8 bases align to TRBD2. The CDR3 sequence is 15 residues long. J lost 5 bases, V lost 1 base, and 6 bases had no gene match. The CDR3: CASSLVSGKLETQYF. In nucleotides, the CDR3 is TGTGCCAGCAGTTTAGTTAGCGGGAAATTGGAGACCCAGTACTTC.

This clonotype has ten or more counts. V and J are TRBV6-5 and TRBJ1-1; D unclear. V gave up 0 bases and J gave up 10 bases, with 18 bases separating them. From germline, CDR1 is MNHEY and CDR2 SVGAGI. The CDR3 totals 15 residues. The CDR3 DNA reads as TGTGCCAGCAGTTACTCTGGGTTCAACACGGGTCGAGCTTTCTTT. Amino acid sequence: CASSYSGFNTGRAFF.

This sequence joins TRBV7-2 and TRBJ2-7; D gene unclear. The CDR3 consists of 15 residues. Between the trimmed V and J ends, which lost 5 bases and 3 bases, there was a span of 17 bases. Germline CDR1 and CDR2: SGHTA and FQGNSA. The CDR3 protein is CASSATGSNRYEQYF. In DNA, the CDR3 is TGTGCCAGCAGCGCGACCGGGTCGAATCGCTACGAGCAGTACTTC. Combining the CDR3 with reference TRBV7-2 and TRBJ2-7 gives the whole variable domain GAGVSQSPSNKVTEKGKDVELRCDPISGHTALYWYRQSLGQGLEFLIYFQGNSAPDKSGLPSDRFSAERTGGSVSTLTIQRTQQEDSAVYLCASSATGSNRYEQYFGPGTRLTVT.

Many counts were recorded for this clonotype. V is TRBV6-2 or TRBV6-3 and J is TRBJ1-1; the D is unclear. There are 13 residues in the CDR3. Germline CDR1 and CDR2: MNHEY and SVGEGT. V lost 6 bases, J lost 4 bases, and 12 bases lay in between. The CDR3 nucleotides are TGTGCCAGCAGCTCCCTGGATGTCACTGAAGCTTTCTTT. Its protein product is CASSSLDVTEAFF.

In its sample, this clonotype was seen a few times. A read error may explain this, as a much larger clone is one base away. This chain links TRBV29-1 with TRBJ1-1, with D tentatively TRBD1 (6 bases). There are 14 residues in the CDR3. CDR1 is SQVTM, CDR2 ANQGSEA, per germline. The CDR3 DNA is TGCAGCGCTGAGGGGGACCGTCTGAACACTGAAGCTTGCTTT. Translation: CSAEGDRLNTEACF.

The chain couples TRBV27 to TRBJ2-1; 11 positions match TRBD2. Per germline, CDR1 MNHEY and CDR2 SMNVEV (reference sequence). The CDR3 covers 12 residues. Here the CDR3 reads CVSGRAYYEQFF. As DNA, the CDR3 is TGTGTTAGCGGGAGGGCCTATTATGAGCAGTTCTTC.

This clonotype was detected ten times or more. CDR3 in amino acids: CASSEAWRGSPYEQYF. CDR3 DNA sequence: TGTGCCAGCAGTGAAGCGTGGAGGGGCTCTCCCTACGAGCAGTACTTC. The rearrangement links TRBV6-1 to TRBJ2-7; tentatively, D is TRBD2 (6 bases). The CDR3 is 16 residues long. Looked up from germline, CDR1 is MNHNS and CDR2 is SASEGT. V lost 0 bases and J lost 2, with 14 bases in between.

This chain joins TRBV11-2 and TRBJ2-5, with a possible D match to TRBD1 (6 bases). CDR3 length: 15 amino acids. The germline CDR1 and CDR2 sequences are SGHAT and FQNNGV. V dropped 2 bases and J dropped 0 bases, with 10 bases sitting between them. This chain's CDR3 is CASSLQRGYQETQYF. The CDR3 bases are TGTGCCAGCAGCTTACAGAGGGGGTACCAAGAGACCCAGTACTTC.